This note documents a single TCR beta chain sequence. The data belong to a study of blood T cell repertoires in COVID-19. The wider study: In each case, the material was cDNA or gDNA derived from T cells, B-cell-depleted T cells, or PBMCs.

Method: immunoSEQ multiplex PCR; TCRdb's copy keeps in-frame clones and lacks some. The repertoire holds some 110,000 clones, with roughly four fifths as singletons. Sequencing used peripheral blood. This TCR came from a woman aged 70 to 79 with acute or convalescent COVID-19.

CDR3 DNA: TGTGCCAGCAGCCCATTGACTAGCGGGGTCCCTTACGGGGAGCTGTTTTTT. Protein sequence: CASSPLTSGVPYGELFF. The V call is TRBV7-6, the J call TRBJ2-2; 11 bases map to TRBD2. Trimming cost V 5 bases and J 7 bases; bases outside gene matches: 12. The V gene's germline CDR1 is SGHVS and CDR2 FNYEAQ. This CDR3 spans 17 amino acids.